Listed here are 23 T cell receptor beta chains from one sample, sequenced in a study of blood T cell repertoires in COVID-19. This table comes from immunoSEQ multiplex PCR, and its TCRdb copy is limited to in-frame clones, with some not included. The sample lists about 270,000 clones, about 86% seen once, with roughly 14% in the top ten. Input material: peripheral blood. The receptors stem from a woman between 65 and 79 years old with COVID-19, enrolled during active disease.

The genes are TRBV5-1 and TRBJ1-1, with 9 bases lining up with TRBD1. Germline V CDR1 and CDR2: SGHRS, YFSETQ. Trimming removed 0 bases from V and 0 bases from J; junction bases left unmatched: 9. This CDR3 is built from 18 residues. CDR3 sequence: CASSLGPSGQGVNTEAFF. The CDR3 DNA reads TGCGCCAGCAGCTTGGGCCCTTCGGGACAGGGAGTGAACACTGAAGCTTTCTTT.

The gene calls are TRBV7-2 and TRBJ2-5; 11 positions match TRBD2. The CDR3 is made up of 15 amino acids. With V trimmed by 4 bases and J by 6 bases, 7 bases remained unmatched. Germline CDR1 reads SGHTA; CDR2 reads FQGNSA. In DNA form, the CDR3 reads TGTGCCAGCAGCTCTCCTAGCGGGGGGTGGCAGACCCAGTACTTC. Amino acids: CASSSPSGGWQTQYF.

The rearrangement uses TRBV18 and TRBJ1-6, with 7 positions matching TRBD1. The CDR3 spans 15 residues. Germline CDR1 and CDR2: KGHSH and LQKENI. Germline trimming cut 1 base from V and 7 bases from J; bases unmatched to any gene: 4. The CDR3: CASSPLRDRNSPLHF. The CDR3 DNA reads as TGTGCCAGCTCACCACTCCGGGACAGAAATTCACCCCTCCACTTT.

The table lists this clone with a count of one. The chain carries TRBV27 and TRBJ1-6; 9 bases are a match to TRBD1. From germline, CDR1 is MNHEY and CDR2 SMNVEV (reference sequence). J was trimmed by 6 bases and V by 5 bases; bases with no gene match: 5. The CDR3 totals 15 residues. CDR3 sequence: CASSPRDRANSPLHF. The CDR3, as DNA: TGTGCCAGCAGTCCTCGGGACAGGGCTAATTCACCCCTCCACTTT.

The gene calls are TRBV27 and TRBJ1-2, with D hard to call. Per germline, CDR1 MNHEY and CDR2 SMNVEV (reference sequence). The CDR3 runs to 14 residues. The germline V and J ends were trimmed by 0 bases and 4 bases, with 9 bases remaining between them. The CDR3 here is CASSLSQALYGYTF. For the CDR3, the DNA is TGTGCCAGCAGTTTATCGCAGGCACTCTATGGCTACACCTTC.

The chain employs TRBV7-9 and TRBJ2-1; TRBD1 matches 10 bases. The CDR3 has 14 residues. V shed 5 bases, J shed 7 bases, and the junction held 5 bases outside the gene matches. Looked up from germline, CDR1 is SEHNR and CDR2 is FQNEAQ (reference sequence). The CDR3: CASSPRDRGNEQFF. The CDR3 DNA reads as TGTGCCAGCAGCCCCCGGGACAGGGGAAATGAGCAGTTCTTC.

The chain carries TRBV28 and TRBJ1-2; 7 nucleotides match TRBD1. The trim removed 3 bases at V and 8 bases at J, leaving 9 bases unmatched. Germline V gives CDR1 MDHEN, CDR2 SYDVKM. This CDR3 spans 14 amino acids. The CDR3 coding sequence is TGTGCCAGCAGTTTCGAATGGGTAGGGGGCGGCTACACCTTC. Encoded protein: CASSFEWVGGGYTF.

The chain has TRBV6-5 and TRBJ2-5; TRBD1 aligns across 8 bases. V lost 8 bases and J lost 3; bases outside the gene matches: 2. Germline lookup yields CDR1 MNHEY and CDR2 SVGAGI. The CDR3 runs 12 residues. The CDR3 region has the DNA TGTGCCAGCTCGACAGGGGAAGAGACCCAGTACTTC. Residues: CASSTGEETQYF.

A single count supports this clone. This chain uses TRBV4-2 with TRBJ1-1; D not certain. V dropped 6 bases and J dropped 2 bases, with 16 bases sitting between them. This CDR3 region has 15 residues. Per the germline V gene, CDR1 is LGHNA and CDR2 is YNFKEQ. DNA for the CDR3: TGTGCCAGCAGTATAGAAACGGCGGCCAACACTGAAGCTTTCTTT. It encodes CASSIETAANTEAFF.

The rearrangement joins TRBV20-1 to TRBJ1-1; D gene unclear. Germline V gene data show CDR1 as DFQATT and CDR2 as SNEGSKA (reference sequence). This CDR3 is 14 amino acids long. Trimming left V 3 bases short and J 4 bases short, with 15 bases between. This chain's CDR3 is CSASPAGEGTEAFF. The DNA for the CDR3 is TGCAGTGCTAGTCCAGCAGGCGAGGGCACTGAAGCTTTCTTT.

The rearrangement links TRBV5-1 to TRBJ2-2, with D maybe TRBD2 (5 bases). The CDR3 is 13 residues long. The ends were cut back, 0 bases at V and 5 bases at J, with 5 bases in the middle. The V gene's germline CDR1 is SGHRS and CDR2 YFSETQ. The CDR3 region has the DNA TGCGCCAGCAGCTTGGTAGCGACCGGGGAGCTGTTTTTT. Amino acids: CASSLVATGELFF.

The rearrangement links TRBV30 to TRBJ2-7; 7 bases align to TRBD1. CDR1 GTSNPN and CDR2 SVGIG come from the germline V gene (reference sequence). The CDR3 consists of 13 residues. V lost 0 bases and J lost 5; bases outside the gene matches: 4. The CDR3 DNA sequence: TGTGCCTGGAGTGTCGCAGGGGGAAACGAGCAGTACTTC. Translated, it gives CAWSVAGGNEQYF.

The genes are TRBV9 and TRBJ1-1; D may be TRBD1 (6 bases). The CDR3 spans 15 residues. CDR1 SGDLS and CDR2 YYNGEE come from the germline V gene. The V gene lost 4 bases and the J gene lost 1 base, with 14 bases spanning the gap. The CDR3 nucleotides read TGTGCCAGCAGCATTACCCCGGACAGGAACACTGAAGCTTTCTTT. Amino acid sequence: CASSITPDRNTEAFF.

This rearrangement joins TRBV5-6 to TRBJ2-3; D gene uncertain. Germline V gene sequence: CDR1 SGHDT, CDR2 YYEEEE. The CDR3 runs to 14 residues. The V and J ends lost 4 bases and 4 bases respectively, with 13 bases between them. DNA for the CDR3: TGTGCCAGCAGCCCCCAGAGGTGGGCAGATACGCAGTATTTT. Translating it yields CASSPQRWADTQYF.

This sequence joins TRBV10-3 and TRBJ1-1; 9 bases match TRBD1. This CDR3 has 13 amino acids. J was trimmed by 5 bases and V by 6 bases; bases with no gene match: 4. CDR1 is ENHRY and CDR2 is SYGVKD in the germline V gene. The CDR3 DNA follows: TGTGCCATCAGCGCTGGACAGGGGACTGAAGCTTTCTTT. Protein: CAISAGQGTEAFF.

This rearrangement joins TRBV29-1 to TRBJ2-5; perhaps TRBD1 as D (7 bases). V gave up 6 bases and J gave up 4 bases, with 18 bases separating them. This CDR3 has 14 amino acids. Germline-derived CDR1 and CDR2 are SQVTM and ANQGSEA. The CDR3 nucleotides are TGCAGCGTCCAAACCCCAGGGGGGAGAGAGACCCAGTACTTC. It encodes CSVQTPGGRETQYF.

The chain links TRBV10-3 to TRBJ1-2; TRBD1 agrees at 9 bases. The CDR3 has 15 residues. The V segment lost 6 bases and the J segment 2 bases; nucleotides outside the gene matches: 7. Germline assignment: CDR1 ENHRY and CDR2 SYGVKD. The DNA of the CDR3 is TGTGCCATCAGCCGGACAGGGGAAGCAAACTATGGCTACACCTTC. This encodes CAISRTGEANYGYTF.

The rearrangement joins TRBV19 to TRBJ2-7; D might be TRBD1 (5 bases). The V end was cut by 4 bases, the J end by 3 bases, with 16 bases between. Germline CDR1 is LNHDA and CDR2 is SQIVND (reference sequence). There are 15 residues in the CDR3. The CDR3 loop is CASSTSGNLYYEQYF. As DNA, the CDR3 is TGTGCCAGTAGTACTTCAGGGAACTTATACTACGAGCAGTACTTC.

This CDR3 reads CATSDPGGVTGELFF. The CDR3, as DNA: TGTGCCACCAGTGACCCGGGAGGGGTCACCGGGGAGCTGTTTTTT. This chain uses TRBV24-1 with TRBJ2-2; 8 nucleotides align to TRBD2. From germline, CDR1 is KGHDR and CDR2 SFDVKD. V trimming: 4 bases; J trimming: 4 bases; junction bases outside the gene matches: 4. The CDR3 is made up of 15 amino acids.

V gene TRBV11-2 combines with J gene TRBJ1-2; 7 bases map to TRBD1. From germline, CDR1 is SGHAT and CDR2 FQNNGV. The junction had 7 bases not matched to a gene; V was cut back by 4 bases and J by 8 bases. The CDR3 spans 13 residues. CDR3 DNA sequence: TGTGCCAGCAGCTCGACAGGGCCGGTCGGCTACACCTTC. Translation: CASSSTGPVGYTF.

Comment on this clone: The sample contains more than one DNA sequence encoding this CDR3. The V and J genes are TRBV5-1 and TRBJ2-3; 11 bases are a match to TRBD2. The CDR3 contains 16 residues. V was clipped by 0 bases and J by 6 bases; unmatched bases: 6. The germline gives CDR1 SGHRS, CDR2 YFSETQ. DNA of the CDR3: TGCGCCAGCAGCTTGGGACTAGCGGGGTCAACGGATACGCAGTATTTT. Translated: CASSLGLAGSTDTQYF.

CDR3: CASSPKGTSGGAWTGELFF. The CDR3 DNA reads as TGTGCCAGCAGCCCAAAGGGGACTAGCGGGGGGGCATGGACCGGGGAGCTGTTTTTT. The rearrangement uses TRBV2 and TRBJ2-2, with 16 positions matching TRBD2. Germline loops: CDR1 SNHLY, CDR2 FYNNEI. CDR3 length equals 19 residues. V was clipped by 6 bases and J by 5 bases; unmatched bases: 12.

CDR3 in amino acids: CASSSPGLAGDFYEQYF. Here the CDR3 DNA reads TGTGCCAGCAGTTCGCCGGGACTAGCGGGGGACTTCTACGAGCAGTACTTC. The genes are TRBV28 and TRBJ2-7; 14 bases map to TRBD2. Trimming at V came to 4 bases and at J to 3 bases, leaving 8 bases not matched to a gene. The CDR3 consists of 17 residues. CDR1 MDHEN and CDR2 SYDVKM come from the germline V gene. The entire variable domain, with the rest obtained from reference TRBV28 and TRBJ2-7, is as follows: DVKVTQSSRYLVKRTGEKVFLECVQDMDHENMFWYRQDPGLGLRLIYFSYDVKMKEKGDIPEGYSVSREKKERFSLILESASTNQTSMYLCASSSPGLAGDFYEQYFGPGTRLTVT.